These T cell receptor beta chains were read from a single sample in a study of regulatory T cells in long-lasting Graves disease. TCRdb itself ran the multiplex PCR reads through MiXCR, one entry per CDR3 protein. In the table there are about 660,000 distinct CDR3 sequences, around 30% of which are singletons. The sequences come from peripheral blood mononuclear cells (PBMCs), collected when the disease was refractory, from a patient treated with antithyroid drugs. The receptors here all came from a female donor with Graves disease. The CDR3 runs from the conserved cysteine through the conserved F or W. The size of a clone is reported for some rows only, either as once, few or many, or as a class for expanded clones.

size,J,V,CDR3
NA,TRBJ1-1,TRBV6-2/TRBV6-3,CASNRLWGTEAFF
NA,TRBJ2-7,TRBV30,CAWSLTSRLSYEQYF
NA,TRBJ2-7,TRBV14,CASSQRVGVFAYEQYF
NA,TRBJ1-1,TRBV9,CASSAPPMTVNTEAFF
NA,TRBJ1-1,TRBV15,CATSRGQNTKAFF
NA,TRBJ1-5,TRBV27,CASSPIRRGINQPQHF
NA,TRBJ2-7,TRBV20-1,CSASPTSGRVYEQYF
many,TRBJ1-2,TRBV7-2,CASRGRGDYGYTF
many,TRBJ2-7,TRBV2,CASSEAFHYEQYF
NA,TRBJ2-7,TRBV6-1,CASRETGVHEQYF
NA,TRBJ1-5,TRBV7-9,CASSLVARDQPQHF
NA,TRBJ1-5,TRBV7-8,CASTDGVWVGNQPQHF
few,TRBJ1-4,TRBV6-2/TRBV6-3,CASSTGTRNEKLFF
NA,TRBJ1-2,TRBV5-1,CASNLVGDGYTF
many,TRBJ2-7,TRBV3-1,CASSPTSGRPYEQYF
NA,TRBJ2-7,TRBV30,CAWTPGGEQYF